Listed below are T cell receptor beta chains from one sample, sequenced in a study of PD-1 blockade in classical Hodgkin lymphoma. TCRdb keeps only in-frame clones here, not all; method: immunoSEQ multiplex PCR. Of some 93,000 clones listed, roughly 78% are singletons. The source was peripheral blood mononuclear cells (PBMCs), collected before the fourth cycle of nivolumab. The receptors stem from a human donor with classical Hodgkin lymphoma. Both conserved end residues are part of each CDR3. D genes are given only for firm matches. Size is omitted from some rows. Given values are once, few, many or a class for expanded clones.

j_call	v_call	d_call	clone_size	cdr3_nt	cdr3_aa
TRBJ2-1	TRBV5-1	NA	NA	TGCGCCAGCAGCCTGCACCGGGACAAGGGAAATGAGCAGTTCTTC	CASSLHRDKGNEQFF
TRBJ1-2	TRBV9	TRBD1	NA	TGTGCCAGCAGCGCATACATTGGACAGGGGGACGGCTACACCTTC	CASSAYIGQGDGYTF
TRBJ2-7	TRBV6-5	NA	NA	TGTGCCAGCAGCCCCCAACAGGGAACCTACGAGCAGTACTTC	CASSPQQGTYEQYF
TRBJ2-2	TRBV28	TRBD2	NA	TGTGCCAGCAGCCGAAGACTAGCTGGCACCGGGGAGCTGTTTTTT	CASSRRLAGTGELFF
TRBJ2-7	TRBV11-3	NA	NA	TGTGCCAGCAGCTTACATTATAGCTACGAGCAGTACTTC	CASSLHYSYEQYF
TRBJ1-4	TRBV2	TRBD1	NA	TGTGCCAGCGACCGTGACAGGGTTGAAAAACTGTTTTTT	CASDRDRVEKLFF
TRBJ2-2	TRBV6-1	TRBD1	NA	TGTGCCAGCAGTGAAACAGGGGACACCGGGGAGCTGTTTTTT	CASSETGDTGELFF
TRBJ2-5	TRBV10-3	NA	NA	TGTGCCATCAGTGAGACCGCGGACAGTCAAGAGACCCAGTACTTC	CAISETADSQETQYF
TRBJ2-4	TRBV4-3	NA	few	TGCGCCAGCAGCCAAGATCCCCCAGTAGGAGCCAAAAACATTCAGTACTTC	CASSQDPPVGAKNIQYF
TRBJ1-5	TRBV6-6	NA	NA	TGTGCCAGCAGTTACAGTCAGGGGAGCAATCAGCCCCAGCATTTT	CASSYSQGSNQPQHF
TRBJ1-5	TRBV27	NA	few	TGTGCCAGCGGAGAAGGGGGAGGCAATCAGCCCCAGCATTTT	CASGEGGGNQPQHF
TRBJ2-7	TRBV9	TRBD2	once	TGTGCCAGCAGCCCCCTAGCGGGAGTATACGAGCAGTACTTC	CASSPLAGVYEQYF
TRBJ2-6	TRBV10-3	NA	NA	TGTGCCATCAGTGAGGGCGCTGGGGCCAACGTCCTGACTTTC	CAISEGAGANVLTF
TRBJ2-7	TRBV9	NA	once	TGTGCCAGCAGCGTGGGACTGAGCTACGAGCAGTACTTC	CASSVGLSYEQYF
TRBJ2-2	TRBV19	NA	NA	TGTGCCAGTAGTATGTGGAGGGGCGCAGAAACCGGGGAGCTGTTTTTT	CASSMWRGAETGELFF
TRBJ1-1	TRBV20-1	NA	NA	TGCAGTGCTAGAGTTAACACTGAAGCTTTCTTT	CSARVNTEAFF
TRBJ2-5	TRBV1	NA	NA	TGCACCAGCAGCCAGGAACCGGGACTAGCGGAGATGGCCCAGTACTTC	CTSSQEPGLAEMAQYF
TRBJ2-3	TRBV10-3	NA	few	TGTGCCATTAGTGGGGCAGGGAACCCCACAGATACGCAGTATTTT	CAISGAGNPTDTQYF
TRBJ2-3	TRBV28	NA	NA	TGTGCCAGCAGTTCGCTTGCGGATACGCAGTATTTT	CASSSLADTQYF
TRBJ1-1	TRBV7-8	NA	NA	TGTGCCAGCAGCTTAAGACCGGGGGCGGCCACTGAAGCTTTCTTT	CASSLRPGAATEAFF
TRBJ2-1	TRBV25-1	NA	few	TGTGCCAGCAGTGATGCGGGGTCCTACAATGAGCAGTTCTTC	CASSDAGSYNEQFF
TRBJ1-2	TRBV4-2	NA	NA	TGTGCCAGCAGCCAAGTAGCCTCCCCGTTCCTAAATGGCTACACCTTC	CASSQVASPFLNGYTF
TRBJ2-3	TRBV9	NA	NA	TGTGCCAGCAGCGTCGCCCCCCAGACAGCAGATACGCAGTATTTT	CASSVAPQTADTQYF
TRBJ2-7	TRBV7-9	NA	NA	TGTGCCAGCAGCTCCGGACCTTCCTACGAGCAGTACTTC	CASSSGPSYEQYF
TRBJ2-7	TRBV7-8	NA	NA	TGTGCCAGCAGCTCATCAGGGGCCCCCGGCTACGAGCAGTACTTC	CASSSSGAPGYEQYF
TRBJ1-1	TRBV29-1	NA	NA	TGCAGCGTTGGTGGATTGGGGTTGAGAGTGAACACTGAAGCTTTCTTT	CSVGGLGLRVNTEAFF
TRBJ1-2	TRBV5-6	NA	NA	TGTGCCAGCAGCCCCTGGACCTCTGAGGACTATGGCTACACCTTC	CASSPWTSEDYGYTF
TRBJ2-5	TRBV6-5	NA	once	TGTGCCAGCAGTTATCGGGGGTTCACATCAGAGACCCAGTACTTC	CASSYRGFTSETQYF
TRBJ2-7	TRBV5-6	NA	NA	TGTGCCAGCAGCGGGGGGACAGTCTTTGGGGACGAGCAGTACTTC	CASSGGTVFGDEQYF